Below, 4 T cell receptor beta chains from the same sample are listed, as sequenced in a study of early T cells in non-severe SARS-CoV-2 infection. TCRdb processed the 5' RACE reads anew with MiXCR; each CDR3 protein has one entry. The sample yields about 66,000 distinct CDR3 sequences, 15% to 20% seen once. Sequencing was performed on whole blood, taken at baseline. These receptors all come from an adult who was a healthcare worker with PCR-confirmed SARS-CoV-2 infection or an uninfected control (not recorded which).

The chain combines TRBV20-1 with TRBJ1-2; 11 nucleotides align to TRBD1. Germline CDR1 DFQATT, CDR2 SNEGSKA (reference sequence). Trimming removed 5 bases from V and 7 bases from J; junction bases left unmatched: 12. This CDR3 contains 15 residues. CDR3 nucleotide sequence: TGCAGTGCTCCACCCTCCGGGACAGGGGGATCTGGCTACACCTTC. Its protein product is CSAPPSGTGGSGYTF.

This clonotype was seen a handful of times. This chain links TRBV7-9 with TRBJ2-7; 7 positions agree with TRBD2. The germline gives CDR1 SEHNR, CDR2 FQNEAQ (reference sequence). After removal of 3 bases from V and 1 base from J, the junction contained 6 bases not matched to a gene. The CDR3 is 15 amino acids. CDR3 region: CASSFGTKTSYEQYF. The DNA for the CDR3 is TGTGCCAGCAGCTTCGGGACTAAGACTTCCTACGAGCAGTACTTC.

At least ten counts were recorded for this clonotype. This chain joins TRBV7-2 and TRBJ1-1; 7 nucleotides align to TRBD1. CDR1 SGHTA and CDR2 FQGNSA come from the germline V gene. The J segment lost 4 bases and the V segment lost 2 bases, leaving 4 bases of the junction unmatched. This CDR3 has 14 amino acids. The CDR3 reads CASSLRGRFTEAFF. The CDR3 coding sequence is TGTGCCAGCAGCTTAAGGGGGCGATTCACTGAAGCTTTCTTT.

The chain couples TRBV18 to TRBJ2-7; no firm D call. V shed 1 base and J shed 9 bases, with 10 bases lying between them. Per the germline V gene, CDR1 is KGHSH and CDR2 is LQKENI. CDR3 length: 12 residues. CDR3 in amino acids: CASSPHNKVQYF. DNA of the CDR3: TGTGCCAGCTCACCACATAACAAGGTGCAGTACTTC.